This T cell receptor beta chain was captured in a study of cytomegalovirus exposure and HLA in healthy donors (dated by TCRdb to 2016 to 2017). General notes on the study: In an earlier analysis of roughly 500 of the donors, 276 Gb of sequence data and 90 million to 130 million unique TCR beta sequences from about 179 million T cells were reported. An early release that covered some 630 HLA-typed donors contained approximately 300 gigabases of sequencing data and approximately 85 million unique TCR sequences. Of the roughly 400 genotyped donors, approximately 80% fell in the genetic ancestry cluster associated with self-reported Caucasian donors. The study was designed to test whether signatures of past pathogen exposure could be identified by cataloging public T cell receptors. Using immunosequencing, the study profiled T cell repertoires from roughly 650 subjects and related those repertoires to cytomegalovirus serostatus. Along with the approximately 600-subject first cohort, a separate validation cohort of over 90 different subjects was used. High-throughput TCR immunosequencing, statistical association of individual TCRs with disease status, and machine learning were combined to predict cytomegalovirus infection status. A later analysis re-examined previously published TCR beta repertoires from just over 650 donors and added high-resolution HLA genotyping to investigate patterns of TCR occurrence. In the later analysis, no new phenotypic data were used to find candidate immune exposures; instead, reliance was placed on TCR beta sequences and their occurrence across donors. In an earlier analysis of 587 of the donors, high-throughput TCR beta sequencing was used to judge whether each TCR beta V gene segment behaved as functional or pseudogenic. Donor age, sex, ethnicity and CMV serostatus were compiled alongside the repertoire data. A later genetic analysis took genome-wide SNP genotypes for about 65% of the 666 donors and used that subset as a discovery cohort. All discovery cohort repertoires had been generated on a single sequencing platform. HLA typing included class I and class II loci at four-digit resolution. Typing coverage differed by locus: A, B, C, DRB1 and DQB1 were typed in roughly 629-630 donors, DQA1 in about 510, DPA1 in approximately 600, and DPB1 in 400 to 480. Roughly five DR-DQ haplotypes were treated as single units for association and clustering because of strong linkage in the cohort. Among about 370 genotyped donors of the cohort, an average of around 220,000 unique TCR beta nucleotide sequences was sequenced per donor, of which roughly 17% were non-productive.

V sheds 4 bases and J sheds 7 bases, leaving 11 bases between their ends. CDR1 and CDR2 are drawn from the germline V gene: MRHNA, SNTAGT. Reading from cysteine to phenylalanine, the CDR3 counts 13 amino acids. The only DNA kept is the CDR3, 39 bases in frame from the first base. The research as a whole found: A later genetic analysis associated a missense DCLRE1C variant with V-gene and J-gene trimming of TCR beta chains, and an independent cohort replicated the association. According to a later genetic analysis, donors in an Asian-associated ancestry cluster had fewer N-insertions in productive TCRs than the approximately 610-donor mean. The 87-base-pair reads could not distinguish some IMGT-functional V segments, including TRBV6-2 and TRBV6-3, so those segments were excluded. At a false discovery rate of 0.05, a later analysis linked roughly 17,000 TCR beta sequences to specific HLA alleles. HLA typing was unavailable for some donors at each locus, so association tests used only the typed subset. In a later analysis, the rate of TCR association differed among HLA loci, with DRB1 alleles having the most associated TCRs and HLA-C alleles having the fewest. Strong co-occurrence of HLA alleles, especially DR and DQ, made assigning TCR associations to individual alleles difficult. Because counts were too low, about 15 rarely observed V segments, including chromosome 9 orphons, were left out of the earlier analysis of a few hundred of the donors. Only TCR beta chains were sequenced in this cohort, and the absence of alpha or paired-chain data limited detectable features. A few of the identified cytomegalovirus-associated TCR beta chains were confirmed in vitro to be specific for cytomegalovirus antigens. A group of highly shared sequence variants was considered likely to be a technical artifact of the sequencing pipeline. A later analysis found that HLA-associated TCR beta chains were more clonally expanded and had lower generation probabilities than equally common non-associated chains. Roughly uniform sequencing depth across donors was assumed in presence/absence analyses, although this assumption may not hold. In a later analysis, several top co-occurrence clusters were reported to appear linked to parvovirus B19, influenza, CMV and Epstein-Barr virus. Most TCR sequences were seen in very few donors, while some public TCRs were found in many individuals. A further reported finding was that TCR beta sequences accurately predicted the HLA-A and HLA-B alleles for most subjects in the first cohort. The only immune exposure information available for the cohort was CMV serostatus. A later analysis found that most CMV-associated TCR beta chains appeared HLA-restricted, with HLA associations seemingly driven largely by CMV exposure. In the study, around 150 TCR beta chains were listed as associated with cytomegalovirus. In both the original and validation cohorts, the classifier was reported to diagnose cytomegalovirus status with high specificity and sensitivity. Linkage disequilibrium might explain the correlated functional status among segregating V segments, but an unknown experimental factor could not be ruled out. An earlier analysis of some 590 of the donors showed that most TCR beta V segments appeared in productive rearrangements either about 87% or about 30% of the time, which broadly matched IMGT annotations. The authors suggested that the approach could potentially be extended to other disease states and immunological phenotypes.

Worth noting for this clone: There is no known antigen for this receptor. No much larger clone exists at a distance of one base, and base qualities are not known.

The cohort was made up of 500 to 850 healthy bone marrow donors. Cohort members were all nominally healthy when sampled, although unrecorded immune exposures were likely present. The donor tested CMV seronegative and was one of the 352 seronegative cohort members. A peripheral blood sample was provided by each donor, and peripheral blood mononuclear cells were used for TCR beta sequencing. The Qiagen DNeasy Blood Extraction Kit was used to extract genomic DNA from the blood cell samples. The library was built by means of the immunoSEQ multiplex PCR assay. For the multiplex PCR, a mixture combining 60 forward primers for TCR Vbeta segments and 13 reverse primers for TCR Jbeta segments was used. The CDR3 region of rearranged TCR beta genes was amplified from genomic DNA by a multiplex PCR assay. The amplified TCR beta libraries were sequenced on the Illumina HiSeq System as 87-base-pair reads. For the original study's pipeline: In a later analysis, 70 million to 95 million unique TCR beta chains were counted across the approximately 640 repertoires, and roughly 9.9 million of these chains were shared by at least two donors. Raw reads were error-corrected and collapsed into unique sequences by a nearest-neighbor algorithm in which closely related sequences were merged to remove PCR and sequencing errors. Alignment of CDR3 sequences to IMGT reference sequences was used to assign V, D and J gene segments. For a sequence to be retained, at least a six-nucleotide match to both a V gene segment and a J gene segment was required. Rearrangements were called productive when the CDR3 lacked stop codons and stayed in frame with V and J; all others were non-productive. Following IMGT convention, CDR3 was defined as the stretch from the second conserved V-encoded cysteine to the conserved J-encoded phenylalanine. In an earlier analysis of around 570 of the donors, sequences lacking an unambiguous match to a single V gene segment were excluded. In an earlier analysis of approximately 500 of the donors, a V segment was called functional when productive rearrangements were above 56.7%, and segregating when the standard deviation between donors exceeded 5%. A statistical classification framework was developed to diagnose cytomegalovirus status using the catalog of TCR beta chain sequences. A later analysis assigned V and J genes by comparing TCR nucleotide sequences with IMGT/GENE-DB human TR gene sequences. In a later analysis, CDR3 sequences and most-parsimonious VDJ recombination scenarios were assigned using the TCRdist pipeline. In a later analysis, each TCR beta chain was defined by its CDR3 amino acid sequence together with its V-gene family, and reads without a unique V-gene family were excluded. A later analysis removed roughly 590 highly shared, low-generation-probability nucleotide sequences to deal with suspected cross-contamination and a sequencing artifact. In a later analysis, a clonal expansion index was calculated for each public chain from normalized within-repertoire ranks of inferred template counts. Generation probabilities in a later analysis came from a VDJ recombination model fitted to out-of-frame rearrangements, and those results were checked against IGoR. Hypergeometric tests were used in a later analysis to score TCR-TCR, TCR-HLA and TCR-CMV co-occurrence, with a repertoire-size bias correction applied to the TCR pairs. False discovery rates were estimated in a later analysis by permuting HLA or CMV assignments 20 times. In a later analysis, co-occurring TCRs were grouped using DBSCAN, and TCRdist sequence similarity was added for clustering within HLA-allele-positive subsets. Repertoires with fewer than 30,000 or more than 120,000 public chains, plus five repertoires with anomalous nucleotide sharing, were excluded from co-occurrence clustering. TCRdb holds this immuneACCESS table with in-frame rearrangements only. Some clones are missing; in checked studies, unresolved V genes explain under half, and the rest has no known cause. V, J and clone size derive from that table, while D and trimming were established from the DNA sequence. In this sample the table shows more than 200,000 clones, roughly four fifths of which occur a single time. Together, the top ten hold about 0.22% of the sample.

The sample comprised PBMCs. The clonotype was recovered from a girl under 10 years old in good health and CMV-seronegative. The receptor chain draws on TRBV6-4 and TRBJ2-1; there is no confident call for the D gene. The bases are TGTGCCAGCAGTGCGGTCTCGGAGAATGAGCAGTTCTTC. Translation gives CASSAVSENEQFF.